This T cell receptor beta chain comes out of a study of cytomegalovirus exposure and HLA in healthy donors (dated by TCRdb to about 2017). Regarding the complete study: The 500 to 800 repertoires of the first cohort and the 95 to 150 validation repertoires were produced on the same platform, according to a later analysis. The study aimed to test whether signatures of past pathogen exposure could be identified by cataloging public T cell receptors. The study combined high-throughput TCR immunosequencing, statistical association of individual TCRs with disease status, and machine learning to predict cytomegalovirus infection status. In addition to the first cohort of several hundred subjects, a separate validation cohort of approximately 110 different subjects was used.

The CDR3, from cysteine to phenylalanine, totals 13 residues. The entry retains the CDR3 DNA only, 39 bases that are in frame from base 1. As encoded in the germline V gene, CDR1 is MDHEN while CDR2 is SYDVKM. Trimming takes 7 bases from V and 7 bases from J, and the germline ends sit 14 bases apart. This clone was seen once. It lacks a known antigen. No quality values exist for individual bases; no much larger clone is one base distant. Library prep was done by the immunoSEQ multiplex PCR assay. Per the authors' processing: A statistical classification framework was built for diagnosing cytomegalovirus status from the catalog of TCR beta chain sequences. Sourced from immuneACCESS, this table was stored by TCRdb with only in-frame sequences that have V and J called. A share of the clones is absent; for the studies checked, an unresolved V gene accounts for under half, and the remainder has no known explanation. The V and J calls and clone size are taken from that table; D and trimming were inferred from the DNA. This sample holds roughly 180,000 clones; about 89% were observed only once. The ten largest clones represent 7.2% of the sample.

Overall study results and their limits: While some public TCRs were present in many individuals, most TCR sequences turned up only very rarely across donors. The classifier was reported to diagnose cytomegalovirus status with high specificity and sensitivity in both the original cohort and the validation cohort. A later analysis found that TCRs clustered in the first cohort also tended to co-occur in the 95 to 150 validation repertoires, with 94% of cluster scores above 0. A later analysis had no HLA typing for the validation cohort, so co-occurrence there was scored across all 120 repertoires. In vitro tests confirmed that a few of the cytomegalovirus-associated TCR beta chains recognize cytomegalovirus antigens. The study listed 164 TCR beta chains as associated with cytomegalovirus. The authors suggested that the approach could potentially be generalized to other disease states and immunological phenotypes.

The donors were included in the validation cohort of approximately 130 subjects, a group kept apart from the approximately 700-subject first cohort. The sequence was obtained from a young man in good health and CMV-seropositive. The receptor chain draws on TRBV28 and TRBJ2-1, with no D gene named confidently. Sequences were obtained from PBMCs. CDR3 sequence: CASTPVYKNEQFF. The sequenced DNA is TGTGCCAGCACCCCCGTCTACAAGAATGAGCAGTTCTTC.